Below, 6 T cell receptor beta chains from the same sample are listed, as sequenced in a study of T cell changes during pregnancy in multiple sclerosis. Method: immunoSEQ multiplex PCR; TCRdb's copy keeps in-frame clones and lacks some. The sample gives fewer than 40,000 clones, over 85% of which show up once; around 0.4% is in the top ten. The source material was CD4+ T cells from peripheral blood mononuclear cells, sampled in the second trimester of pregnancy. The receptors were sampled from a female donor in good health, enrolled as a control in a pregnancy study.

This chain connects TRBV5-1 to TRBJ2-5; 10 bases are shared with TRBD1. Per germline, CDR1 SGHRS and CDR2 YFSETQ. The CDR3 spans 17 residues. Germline trimming cut 0 bases from V and 1 base from J; bases unmatched to any gene: 6. The CDR3 nucleotides read TGCGCCAGCAGCTTGGCGGGGACAGGGGCCTCCCAAGAGACCCAGTACTTC. Amino acids: CASSLAGTGASQETQYF.

V and J are TRBV7-6 and TRBJ2-1, with 8 bases identical to TRBD1. CDR1 is SGHVS, CDR2 FNYEAQ, per germline. V was pared by 5 bases and J by 9 bases, with 9 bases of the junction left unmatched. The CDR3 is made up of 14 amino acids. CDR3 coding DNA: TGTGCCAGCAGCGAACGACAGGGGTTGGCTGAGCAGTTCTTC. Translation gives CASSERQGLAEQFF. Full variable domain (outside the CDR3, taken from reference TRBV7-6 and TRBJ2-1): GAGVSQSPRYKVTKRGQDVALRCDPISGHVSLYWYRQALGQGPEFLTYFNYEAQQDKSGLPNDRFSAERPEGSISTLTIQRTEQRDSAMYRCASSERQGLAEQFFGPGTRLTVL.

V gene TRBV7-2 combines with J gene TRBJ2-7, with no clear D. Germline CDR1 reads SGHTA; CDR2 reads FQGNSA. Trimming took 3 bases from V and 5 from J, leaving 11 bases between them. There are 13 residues in the CDR3. CDR3 DNA: TGTGCCAGCAGCTTTCTCACTCTTGACGAGCAGTACTTC. This sequence encodes CASSFLTLDEQYF. Based on the CDR3 plus reference TRBV7-2 and TRBJ2-7, the full variable domain is GAGVSQSPSNKVTEKGKDVELRCDPISGHTALYWYRQSLGQGLEFLIYFQGNSAPDKSGLPSDRFSAERTGGSVSTLTIQRTQQEDSAVYLCASSFLTLDEQYFGPGTRLTVT.

The CDR3 protein is CASKDRRGNTEAFF. The DNA for the CDR3 is TGTGCCAGCAAGGACAGGCGCGGGAACACTGAAGCTTTCTTT. This chain links TRBV11-1 with TRBJ1-1, with 7 bases identical to TRBD1. J was trimmed by 1 base and V by 7 bases; bases with no gene match: 6. Germline-derived CDR1 and CDR2 are SGHAT and FQDESV (reference sequence). The CDR3 loop spans 14 amino acids. Combining the CDR3 with reference TRBV11-1 and TRBJ1-1 gives the whole variable domain EAEVAQSPRYKITEKSQAVAFWCDPISGHATLYWYRQILGQGPELLVQFQDESVVDDSQLPKDRFSAERLKGVDSTLKIQPAELGDSAMYLCASKDRRGNTEAFFGQGTRLTVV.

This chain uses TRBV5-4 with TRBJ2-3, with TRBD2 matching over 10 bases. This CDR3 comprises 15 residues. Germline assignment: CDR1 SGHNT and CDR2 YYREEE (reference sequence). Germline trimming cut 5 bases from V and 1 base from J; bases unmatched to any gene: 4. The CDR3 DNA is TGTGCCAGCAGGATGGGGACTAGCGGCACAGATACGCAGTATTTT. This codes for CASRMGTSGTDTQYF.

As concerns this clone: The same CDR3 is also encoded by other DNA sequences in this sample. The chain recombines TRBV9 with TRBJ1-1, with 8 bases aligning to TRBD1. With V trimmed by 3 bases and J by 1 base, 5 bases remained unmatched. The CDR3 has 15 amino acids. CDR1 is SGDLS and CDR2 is YYNGEE in the germline V gene. CDR3 DNA sequence: TGTGCCAGCAGCGCCACCGGGACAGGGAACACTGAAGCTTTCTTT. Translated: CASSATGTGNTEAFF.